What follows are 3 T cell receptor beta chains derived from one specimen sequenced in a study of OX40 agonist ivuxolimab in advanced cancers. Only in-frame clones appear in the TCRdb table, and some are missing; sequencing was by immunoSEQ multiplex PCR. The profile covers approximately 70,000 clones, with 88% appearing a single time and around 0.86% taken by the ten largest. This sample comprised CD4+ or CD8+ T cells sorted from blood, obtained in a trial of the OX40 agonist ivuxolimab. These receptors came from an adult with an advanced solid tumor such as melanoma, head and neck, liver or kidney cancer.

The chain combines TRBV30 with TRBJ2-5, with D uncertain. Per the germline V gene, CDR1 is GTSNPN and CDR2 is SVGIG (reference sequence). The CDR3 runs to 11 residues. Trimming pared 5 bases from V and 4 bases from J, leaving 8 bases between. In nucleotides, the CDR3 is TGTGCCTGGGAATACAGAGAGACCCAGTACTTC. Translation: CAWEYRETQYF.

The V and J genes are TRBV7-8 and TRBJ2-3, with a tentative D call TRBD1 (5 bases). V was pared by 3 bases and J by 5 bases, with 9 bases between. The CDR3 is 13 residues long. Per the germline V gene, CDR1 is SGHVS and CDR2 is FQNEAQ. The CDR3 region is CASSLTAGDTQYF. The CDR3 DNA reads TGTGCCAGCAGCTTGACAGCCGGAGATACGCAGTATTTT.

This sequence joins TRBV6-6 and TRBJ1-4; 9 nucleotides match TRBD1. The germline gives CDR1 MNHNY, CDR2 SVGAGI (reference sequence). V gave up 4 bases and J gave up 5 bases; unmatched junction bases: 5. The CDR3 length is 15 residues. This CDR3 is CASSFTGGLNEKLFF. CDR3 nucleotide sequence: TGTGCCAGCAGTTTTACAGGGGGCCTCAATGAAAAACTGTTTTTT.